These 8 T cell receptor beta chains came from one sample sequenced in a study of metastatic and nonmetastatic thyroid tumors. TCRdb re-clonotyped the PCR reads via MiXCR. The data contain about 41,000 clones, roughly 31% of them singletons. None of the patients had undergone any treatment ahead of thyroid surgery. The sequenced sample was blood. The origin of the receptors is a male donor with papillary thyroid cancer or a benign thyroid nodule (not recorded which). Some clones in this sample may be carry-over from other donors' samples.

This clone was observed at least ten times. The chain employs TRBV30 and TRBJ1-4; D is unclear. The CDR3 has 16 residues. Looked up from germline, CDR1 is GTSNPN and CDR2 is SVGIG (reference sequence). Trimming left V 5 bases short and J 3 bases short, with 19 bases between. CDR3 in DNA: TGTGCCTGGGCCGAACAACAGACGGCCGCTAATGAAAAACTGTTTTTT. Translation gives CAWAEQQTAANEKLFF.

This clone appeared many times. This sequence joins TRBV6-1 and TRBJ1-4; D not certain. V was shortened by 5 bases and J by 0 bases, with 10 bases between the two germline ends. The CDR3 spans 15 residues. Germline V gene data show CDR1 as MNHNS and CDR2 as SASEGT. CDR3 amino acids: CASSSYNSTNEKLFF. The CDR3 DNA reads TGTGCCAGCAGTAGCTACAACTCAACTAATGAAAAACTGTTTTTT.

This clone was counted ten times or more. The gene calls are TRBV3-1 and TRBJ1-1; no definite D call. Between the trimmed V and J ends, which lost 7 bases and 7 bases, there was a span of 16 bases. CDR1 LGHDT and CDR2 YNNKEL come from the germline V gene (reference sequence). This CDR3 is 13 amino acids long. CDR3 bases: TGTGCCAGCACGTCCTGGGGTCATTATGAAGCTTTCTTT. It specifies CASTSWGHYEAFF.

The sample holds one count of this clone. The gene calls are TRBV11-2 and TRBJ1-1; D is unresolved. The CDR3 covers 13 residues. Germline V gene lookup returns CDR1 SGHAT and CDR2 FQNNGV. V lost 1 base and J lost 5, with 8 bases in between. This CDR3 reads CASSLGRSTEAFF. CDR3 DNA: TGTGCCAGCAGCTTAGGACGTAGTACTGAAGCTTTCTTT.

This clone was picked up many times. The genes are TRBV28 and TRBJ1-5; D gene ambiguous. Trimming stripped 7 bases from V and 4 bases from J, with 17 bases between. There are 15 residues in the CDR3. The germline gives CDR1 MDHEN, CDR2 SYDVKM. The CDR3 region has the DNA TGTGCCAGCAACCTCGGGCTGGGCCTTAATCAGCCCCAGCATTTT. Protein product: CASNLGLGLNQPQHF.

Worth noting for this clone: Other DNA sequences within the sample encode an identical CDR3. The J gene is TRBJ2-3, the V gene TRBV20-1; D remains unclear. Trimming removed 6 bases from V and 4 bases from J, with 14 bases in between. CDR3 length: 13 residues. Germline V gene data show CDR1 as DFQATT and CDR2 as SNEGSKA (reference sequence). The CDR3: CSAPLGVSDTQYF. In DNA, the CDR3 is TGCAGTGCCCCCCTCGGTGTATCAGATACGCAGTATTTT.

At least ten counts were recorded for this clone. V is TRBV3-1 and J is TRBJ2-5; D could derive from TRBD1 or TRBD2 (5 bases each). Germline loops: CDR1 LGHDT, CDR2 YNNKEL (reference sequence). CDR3 length equals 16 residues. Between the trimmed V and J ends, which lost 3 bases and 5 bases, there was a span of 19 bases. The CDR3, as DNA: TGTGCCAGCAGCCATGGGGGTGCTGGGAGAGGCGAGACCCAGTACTTC. Protein product: CASSHGGAGRGETQYF.

V gene TRBV7-6 combines with J gene TRBJ2-3; TRBD1 matches 8 bases. This CDR3 has 15 amino acids. The V gene's germline CDR1 is SGHVS and CDR2 FNYEAQ. After removal of 3 bases from V and 15 bases from J, the junction contained 17 bases not matched to a gene. As DNA, the CDR3 is TGTGCCAGCAGCTTTGGACAGGGAGACACAGATACGCTTTATTTT. It is translated as CASSFGQGDTDTLYF.